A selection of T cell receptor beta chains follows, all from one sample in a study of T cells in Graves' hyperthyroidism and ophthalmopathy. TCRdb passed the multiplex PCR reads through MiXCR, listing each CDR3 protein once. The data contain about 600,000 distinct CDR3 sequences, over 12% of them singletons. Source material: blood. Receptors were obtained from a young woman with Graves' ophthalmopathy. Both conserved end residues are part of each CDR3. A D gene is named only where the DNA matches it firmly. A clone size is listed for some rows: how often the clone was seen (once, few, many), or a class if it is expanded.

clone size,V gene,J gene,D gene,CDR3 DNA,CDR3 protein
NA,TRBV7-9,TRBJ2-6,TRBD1,TGTGCCAGCAGCTTGGGACAGGACTCTGGGGCCAACGTCCTGACTTTC,CASSLGQDSGANVLTF
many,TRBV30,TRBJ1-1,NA,TGTGCCTGGGCCCCCGGGTACACTGAAGCTTTCTTT,CAWAPGYTEAFF
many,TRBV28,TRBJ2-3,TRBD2,TGTGCCAGCAGTTTCCCTAGCGGGAGTAGACAGATACTGCAGTATTTT,CASSFPSGSRQILQYF
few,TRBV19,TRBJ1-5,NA,TGTGCCAGTAGTATGTGGGGGGTCAATCAGCCCCAGCATTTT,CASSMWGVNQPQHF
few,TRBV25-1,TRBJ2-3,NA,TGTGCCAGCAGTGAATTAAGGACTAGCACAGATACGCAGTATTTT,CASSELRTSTDTQYF
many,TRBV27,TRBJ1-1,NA,TGTGCCAGCACCCCAGGAGTGAGCACTGAAGCTTTCTTT,CASTPGVSTEAFF
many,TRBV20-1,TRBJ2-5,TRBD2,TGCAGTGGACTAGCGGGAGGGCCAGGAGAGACCCAGTACTTC,CSGLAGGPGETQYF
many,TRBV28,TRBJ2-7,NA,TGTGCCAGCACCTCGAGGTACGAGCAGTACTTC,CASTSRYEQYF
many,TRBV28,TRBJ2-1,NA,TGTGCCAGCACGCCTCAGAGCTCCTACAATGAGCAGTTCTTC,CASTPQSSYNEQFF
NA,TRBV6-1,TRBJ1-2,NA,TGTGCCAGCAGTGATACAGACTATTCTGGCTACACCTTC,CASSDTDYSGYTF
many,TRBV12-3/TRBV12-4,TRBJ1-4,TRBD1,TGTGCCAGCAGTTTATCAGGGGGAGGTGAAAAACTGTTTTTT,CASSLSGGGEKLFF
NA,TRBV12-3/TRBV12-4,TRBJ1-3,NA,TGTGCCAGCAGTTTAGGGCGGAGAAACACCATATATTTT,CASSLGRRNTIYF
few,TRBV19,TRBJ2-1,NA,TGTGCCAGTAGTATGGGGGGGGGCCCCCCGAATGAGCAGTTCTTC,CASSMGGGPPNEQFF
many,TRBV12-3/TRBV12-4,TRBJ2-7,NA,TGTGCCAGCAGTTTATCCCCGGACTCCCCCAAAGAGCAGTACTTC,CASSLSPDSPKEQYF
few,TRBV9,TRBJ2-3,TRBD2,TGTGCCAGCAGCGTAGCCCCGCTAGCGGGCACAGATACGCAGTATTTT,CASSVAPLAGTDTQYF
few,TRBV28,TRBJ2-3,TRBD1,TGTGCCGGACAGGGGGCAAACACAGATACGCAGTATTTT,CAGQGANTDTQYF
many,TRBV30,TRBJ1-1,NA,TGTGCCTGGAGCTCGGACCCCAACACTGAAGCTTTCTTT,CAWSSDPNTEAFF
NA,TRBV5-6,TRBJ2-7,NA,TGTGCCAGCAGCTTGGCCGGGACCCGACCTGACGAGCAGTACTTC,CASSLAGTRPDEQYF
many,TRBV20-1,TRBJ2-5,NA,TGCAGTGCTAGAGTGGAAGAGACCCAGTACTTC,CSARVEETQYF
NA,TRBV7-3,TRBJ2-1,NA,TGTGCCAGCAGCCTAAACTACCCCCTGGCGTCGGCGGGCGAGCAGTTCTTC,CASSLNYPLASAGEQFF
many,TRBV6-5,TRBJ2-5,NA,TGTGCCAGCAGTTACTCCGTCGGAGGGGGGGAGACCCAGTACTTC,CASSYSVGGGETQYF
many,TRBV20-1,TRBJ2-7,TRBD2,TGCAGTGCTAGAGTTTTTGGACTAGTGGGCTACGAGCAGTACTTC,CSARVFGLVGYEQYF
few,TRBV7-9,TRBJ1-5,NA,TGTGCCAGCAGCAATAGAGGATTGTGGCAGCCCCAGCATTTT,CASSNRGLWQPQHF
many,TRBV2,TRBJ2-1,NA,TGTGCCAGCAGTTCCGGGACTCCCGGGCATCATGAGCAGTTCTTC,CASSSGTPGHHEQFF
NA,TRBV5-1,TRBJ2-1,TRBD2,TGCGCCAGCAGCTTGGCCGGTGGGACTAGCGGGAGTGGCAATGAGCAGTTCTTC,CASSLAGGTSGSGNEQFF
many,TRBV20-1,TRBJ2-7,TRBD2,TGCAGTGCTTTCGCTAGCGGGATCAACGAGCAGTACTTC,CSAFASGINEQYF
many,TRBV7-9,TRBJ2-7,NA,TGTGCCAGCAGCTTAGAACAGGCCGCCTACGAGCAGTACTTC,CASSLEQAAYEQYF
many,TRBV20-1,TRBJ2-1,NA,TGCAGTGCCGATAGCGGCTTTTTTGACAATGAGCAGTTCTTC,CSADSGFFDNEQFF
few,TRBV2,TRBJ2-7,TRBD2,TGTGCCAGCAGTGCGCCGGGACTAGCGGGAGGGCCCTCCTACGAGCAGTACTTC,CASSAPGLAGGPSYEQYF